Each of the 27 T cell receptor beta chains below was sequenced from the same sample in a study of blood T cell repertoires in COVID-19. The assay was immunoSEQ multiplex PCR, and TCRdb's table has in-frame clones only and misses some. The table records 130,000 to 150,000 clones, around four fifths of them present only once. What was sequenced was PBMCs or T cells enriched from blood (not recorded which). The receptors here all came from a woman in her thirties or forties who had recovered from COVID-19.

There are a few counts of this clone. The chain has TRBV6-5 and TRBJ2-1; 9 nucleotides align to TRBD2. V gave up 7 bases and J gave up 3 bases; unmatched junction bases: 4. The length of the CDR3 is 14 residues. CDR1 is MNHEY, CDR2 SVGAGI, per germline. DNA of the CDR3: TGTGCCAGCACCCCTAGCGGGGACTACAATGAGCAGTTCTTC. Its translation is CASTPSGDYNEQFF.

The CDR3 sequence is CASSQGLAGGYNEQFF. The DNA of the CDR3 is TGCGCCAGCAGCCAAGGGCTAGCGGGGGGCTACAATGAGCAGTTCTTC. The chain uses TRBV4-1 and TRBJ2-1; TRBD2 matches at 11 bases. Germline V lookup: CDR1 MGHRA, CDR2 YSYEKL. V dropped 1 base and J dropped 3; count of bases not matched to a gene: 2. CDR3 length: 16 residues.

This rearrangement joins TRBV15 to TRBJ1-6, with TRBD1 matching over 9 bases. The V gene's germline CDR1 is LNHNV and CDR2 YYDKDF (reference sequence). The CDR3 consists of 15 residues. After removal of 6 bases from V and 9 bases from J, the junction contained 9 bases not matched to a gene. Here the CDR3 reads CATRPGDRDSSPLHF. The CDR3 DNA sequence: TGTGCCACCAGGCCCGGGGACAGGGACAGTTCACCCCTCCACTTT.

This clone is a singleton in its sample. The genes are TRBV2 and TRBJ1-2; D may be TRBD1 (6 bases). Trimming pared 4 bases from V and 3 bases from J, leaving 9 bases between. This CDR3 region has 13 residues. In germline, CDR1 is SNHLY, CDR2 FYNNEI. CDR3 sequence (DNA): TGTGCCAGCAGTGGGGACACTGACTATGGCTACACCTTC. It translates to CASSGDTDYGYTF.

The V and J genes are TRBV3-1 (or the pseudogene TRBV3-2) and TRBJ1-1; the D gene is possibly TRBD1 (6 bases). CDR3 length: 16 residues. Germline CDR1 LGHDT, CDR2 YNNKEL (reference sequence). With 2 bases removed from V and 0 bases from J, the gap between germline ends came to 13 bases. This chain's CDR3 is CASSQTTGVMNTEAFF. The CDR3 DNA sequence: TGTGCCAGCAGCCAAACGACAGGAGTCATGAACACTGAAGCTTTCTTT.

The genes are TRBV2 and TRBJ1-3; no firm D call. CDR1 is SNHLY, CDR2 FYNNEI, per germline. Trimming pared 4 bases from V and 0 bases from J, leaving 10 bases between. The CDR3 consists of 15 residues. This CDR3 reads CASSVGSSSGNTIYF. The DNA for the CDR3 is TGTGCCAGCAGTGTTGGCAGTTCCTCTGGAAACACCATATATTTT.

The chain combines TRBV5-4 with TRBJ1-2; tentatively, D is TRBD1 (6 bases). CDR1 SGHNT and CDR2 YYREEE come from the germline V gene (reference sequence). The V end lost 2 bases, the J end lost 4 bases, and 15 bases lay between the germline ends. The CDR3 is 15 amino acids. CDR3 amino acids: CASSFGGGTGYGYTF. The CDR3, as DNA: TGTGCCAGCAGCTTTGGGGGCGGAACGGGCTATGGCTACACCTTC. Filled out from reference TRBV5-4 and TRBJ1-2, the complete variable domain reads ETGVTQSPTHLIKTRGQQVTLRCSSQSGHNTVSWYQQALGQGPQFIFQYYREEENGRGNFPPRFSGLQFPNYSSELNVNALELDDSALYLCASSFGGGTGYGYTFGSGTRLTVV.

The rearrangement links TRBV7-9 to TRBJ1-3; no definite D call. The CDR3 contains 14 residues. V gave up 2 bases and J gave up 0 bases, with 5 bases separating them. Per the germline V gene, CDR1 is SEHNR and CDR2 is FQNEAQ (reference sequence). The CDR3 coding sequence is TGTGCCAGCAGCTTACCTATCTCTGGAAACACCATATATTTT. Its protein is CASSLPISGNTIYF.

V usage is TRBV7-8 and J usage is TRBJ2-3, with TRBD1 as a possible D gene (5 bases). V lost 4 bases to trimming and J lost 2 bases, with 10 bases between them. Per germline, CDR1 SGHVS and CDR2 FQNEAQ. This CDR3 contains 14 residues. In nucleotides, the CDR3 is TGTGCCAGCAGCTCGACAGATTCCACAGATACGCAGTATTTT. Encoded protein: CASSSTDSTDTQYF.

This CDR3 reads CASSLSPGNTIYF. The CDR3 DNA is TGTGCCAGCAGTCTTTCCCCCGGAAACACCATATATTTT. J is TRBJ1-3 and V is TRBV12-3 or TRBV12-4; D not certain. Trimming stripped 5 bases from V and 4 bases from J, with 9 bases between. The CDR3 has 13 residues.

This clone was recorded only once. The genes are TRBV7-9 and TRBJ2-7, with D tentatively TRBD1 (5 bases). This CDR3 has 16 residues. Germline values: CDR1 SEHNR, CDR2 FQNEAQ (reference sequence). Trimming shortened V by 5 bases and J by 2 bases, and 19 bases separated the two germline ends. The CDR3 DNA reads TGTGCCAGCAGCCTTACCCTAGGGGCCGGCGCCTACGAGCAGTACTTC. It encodes CASSLTLGAGAYEQYF.

The V and J genes are TRBV20-1 and TRBJ1-1; no firm D call. V lost 3 bases, J lost 2 bases, and 13 bases lay in between. Per germline, CDR1 DFQATT and CDR2 SNEGSKA (reference sequence). The CDR3 runs to 14 residues. For the CDR3, the DNA is TGCAGTGCTAGTTCTTGGGAGGTCAACACTGAAGCTTTCTTT. Protein: CSASSWEVNTEAFF.

Notes on this clone: In the same sample, other DNA sequences code for this CDR3. Here the CDR3 reads CAWSVRVYGYTF. Written as DNA, the CDR3 is TGTGCCTGGAGTGTTCGAGTCTATGGCTACACCTTC. The J gene is TRBJ1-2, the V gene TRBV30, with D hard to call. In germline, CDR1 is GTSNPN, CDR2 SVGIG (reference sequence). The CDR3 has 12 residues. Trimming took off 0 bases at V and 4 bases at J, with 6 bases between the two ends. The full variable domain, with the rest looked up from reference TRBV30 and TRBJ1-2, is SQTIHQWPATLVQPVGSPLSLECTVEGTSNPNLYWYRQAAGRGLQLLFYSVGIGQISSEVPQNLSASRPQDRQFILSSKKLLLSDSGFYLCAWSVRVYGYTFGSGTRLTVV.

CDR3 loop: CASSLSQAPKAATQYF. The CDR3 coding sequence is TGTGCCAGCAGCCTCTCGCAGGCGCCAAAGGCAGCTACGCAGTATTTT. The chain couples TRBV7-3 to TRBJ2-3; no firm D call. The CDR3 covers 16 residues. From germline, CDR1 is SGHTA and CDR2 FQGTGA. Trimming took off 5 bases at V and 8 bases at J, with 23 bases between the two ends.

There are a few counts of this clone. V usage is TRBV21-1 and J usage is TRBJ1-1. TRBV21-1 is a listed pseudogene. The CDR3 sequence is 15 residues long. This CDR3 is CASSKHEGLNTEAFF. The DNA of the CDR3 is TGTGCCAGCAGCAAACACGAGGGCCTGAACACTGAAGCTTTCTTT.

The chain recombines TRBV7-9 with TRBJ1-3; D uncertain. Germline V gives CDR1 SEHNR, CDR2 FQNEAQ (reference sequence). Deletions cut 6 bases from V and 4 bases from J, with 19 bases between. This CDR3 comprises 16 residues. The CDR3 loop reads CASRPRDGGGGNTIYF. The CDR3 region has the DNA TGTGCCAGCAGGCCCCGCGATGGCGGTGGAGGAAACACCATATATTTT.

The CDR3 DNA is TGTGCCAGCAGTTTAGTGAGCTCCTATAATTCACCCCTCCACTTT. It translates to CASSLVSSYNSPLHF. The chain recombines TRBV27 with TRBJ1-6; D is uncertain. V gave up 2 bases and J gave up 0 bases, with 5 bases separating them. The CDR3 is made up of 15 amino acids. The germline gives CDR1 MNHEY, CDR2 SMNVEV (reference sequence).

The chain has TRBV7-9 and TRBJ1-4; D may be TRBD1 (5 bases). The CDR3 loop spans 14 amino acids. Germline values: CDR1 SEHNR, CDR2 FQNEAQ (reference sequence). Trimming stripped 3 bases from V and 7 bases from J, with 12 bases between. The DNA for the CDR3 is TGTGCCAGCAGCTTGGATGGGGGAGGTGAAAAACTGTTTTTT. Protein: CASSLDGGGEKLFF.

V gene TRBV11-1 combines with J gene TRBJ2-1, with 9 bases that match TRBD1. The germline CDR1 and CDR2 sequences are SGHAT and FQDESV (reference sequence). The CDR3 is 15 amino acids. The V segment lost 3 bases and the J segment 7 bases; nucleotides outside the gene matches: 7. CDR3 sequence: CASSFRDRDLNEQFF. CDR3 DNA: TGTGCCAGCAGCTTCCGGGACAGGGACTTGAATGAGCAGTTCTTC.

As concerns this clone: Other DNA sequences from this sample encode an identical CDR3 as well. This chain joins TRBV2 and TRBJ1-5; D may be TRBD1 (6 bases). The length of the CDR3 is 13 residues. The germline V and J ends were trimmed by 2 bases and 4 bases, with 6 bases remaining between them. Germline CDR1 and CDR2: SNHLY and FYNNEI. Written as DNA, the CDR3 is TGTGCCAGCAGTGAAACAGGGAATCAGCCCCAGCATTTT. Translating it yields CASSETGNQPQHF.

V is TRBV3-1 (or the pseudogene TRBV3-2) and J is TRBJ1-1, with TRBD1 matching 10 bases. Germline CDR1 is LGHDT and CDR2 is YNNKEL (reference sequence). CDR3 length: 14 residues. V lost 4 bases and J lost 4; bases outside the gene matches: 3. The DNA of the CDR3 is TGTGCCAGCAGCCCCGGGACAGGGGTCACTGAAGCTTTCTTT. Translated: CASSPGTGVTEAFF.

The V call is TRBV5-4, the J call TRBJ2-7; the match to TRBD2 covers 7 bases. This CDR3 comprises 15 residues. The trim removed 1 base at V and 0 bases at J, leaving 4 bases unmatched. Germline CDR1 SGHNT, CDR2 YYREEE (reference sequence). CDR3: CASSLRGGLSYEQYF. The CDR3 nucleotides read TGTGCCAGCAGCTTGAGGGGAGGGCTCTCCTACGAGCAGTACTTC.

The J gene is TRBJ2-5, the V gene TRBV30; the match to TRBD1 covers 9 bases. Germline V gives CDR1 GTSNPN, CDR2 SVGIG (reference sequence). The CDR3 extends over 16 amino acids. V was clipped by 1 base and J by 0 bases; unmatched bases: 6. The DNA for the CDR3 is TGTGCCTGGAGTGGCGGACAGGGGAGGTACCAAGAGACCCAGTACTTC. It is translated as CAWSGGQGRYQETQYF.

The chain carries TRBV27 and TRBJ1-5; D not certain. The V gene's germline CDR1 is MNHEY and CDR2 SMNVEV (reference sequence). V lost 5 bases and J 0 bases, leaving 8 bases between the germline ends. The CDR3 totals 14 residues. The CDR3 sequence: CASSPRDSNQPQHF. CDR3 sequence (DNA): TGTGCCAGCAGTCCGAGGGATAGCAATCAGCCCCAGCATTTT.

V gene TRBV5-1 combines with J gene TRBJ1-2; 7 bases match TRBD1. Germline assignment: CDR1 SGHRS and CDR2 YFSETQ. The CDR3 sequence is 13 residues long. With 4 bases clipped from V and 5 bases from J, the junction kept 5 bases outside the gene matches. The CDR3, as DNA: TGCGCCAGCAGCGGTTCGACAGGGTATGGCTACACCTTC. Translation gives CASSGSTGYGYTF.

This chain joins TRBV27 and TRBJ2-5, with 7 positions matching TRBD2. Germline V gene sequence: CDR1 MNHEY, CDR2 SMNVEV (reference sequence). This CDR3 contains 19 residues. The trim removed 4 bases at V and 1 base at J, leaving 18 bases unmatched. For the CDR3, the DNA is TGTGCCAGCAGTTCCTTGGCGTTTTTGGGGGGGAAATTCCAAGAGACCCAGTACTTC. Its protein product is CASSSLAFLGGKFQETQYF.

The V gene is TRBV5-6, the J gene TRBJ1-4, with unresolved D. Trimming pared 4 bases from V and 8 bases from J, leaving 18 bases between. The CDR3 totals 15 residues. Germline V gene data show CDR1 as SGHDT and CDR2 as YYEEEE. The CDR3 here is CASSLFSSTIEKLFF. The DNA for the CDR3 is TGTGCCAGCAGCCTCTTTTCTAGTACGATCGAAAAACTGTTTTTT.